The 32 T cell receptor beta chains given below trace back to one sample, sequenced in a study of T cells in tuberculosis. Sequencing was performed with immunoSEQ multiplex PCR; in TCRdb, only in-frame clones are kept and a portion is missing. The table shows roughly 35,000 clones, with 85% to 95% occurring only once. The specimen sequenced was PBMCs. The receptors were gathered from a donor under 30 with latent tuberculosis or without tuberculosis infection. Some clones in this sample may be carry-over from other donors' samples.

The CDR3 here is CSVARGEKLFF. DNA for the CDR3: TGCAGTGTTGCCAGGGGAGAAAAACTGTTTTTT. The V gene is TRBV20-1, the J gene TRBJ1-4; D possibly corresponds to TRBD1 (6 bases). Trimming took off 7 bases at V and 8 bases at J, with 11 bases between the two ends. This CDR3 region has 11 residues. The V gene's germline CDR1 is DFQATT and CDR2 SNEGSKA (reference sequence).

This sequence joins TRBV2 and TRBJ2-1; 10 positions agree with TRBD2. J was trimmed by 6 bases and V by 6 bases; bases with no gene match: 11. Germline loops: CDR1 SNHLY, CDR2 FYNNEI. This CDR3 is built from 16 residues. The CDR3 spells CASSPKAGGLGNEQFF. The CDR3 DNA reads as TGTGCCAGCAGCCCCAAAGCGGGGGGGCTCGGCAATGAGCAGTTCTTC.

The rearrangement uses TRBV5-6 and TRBJ1-2; D gene ambiguous. This CDR3 region has 13 residues. The germline V gene encodes CDR1 SGHDT and CDR2 YYEEEE. The V end lost 4 bases, the J end lost 0 bases, and 7 bases lay between the germline ends. CDR3 in amino acids: CASSTPANYGYTF. The DNA of the CDR3 is TGTGCCAGCAGCACGCCAGCTAACTATGGCTACACCTTC. The whole variable domain, remainder taken from reference TRBV5-6 and TRBJ1-2, is DAGVTQSPTHLIKTRGQQVTLRCSPKSGHDTVSWYQQALGQGPQFIFQYYEEEERQRGNFPDRFSGHQFPNYSSELNVNALLLGDSALYLCASSTPANYGYTFGSGTRLTVV.

This chain links TRBV7-2 with TRBJ2-3, with 13 bases identical to TRBD2. Per the germline V gene, CDR1 is SGHTA and CDR2 is FQGNSA. V lost 5 bases to trimming and J lost 4 bases; unmatched junction nucleotides: 3. The CDR3 contains 15 residues. The CDR3 loop reads CASSLTSGGPDTQYF. In DNA, the CDR3 is TGTGCCAGCAGCCTGACTAGCGGGGGGCCAGATACGCAGTATTTT. Full variable domain (outside the CDR3, taken from reference TRBV7-2 and TRBJ2-3): GAGVSQSPSNKVTEKGKDVELRCDPISGHTALYWYRQSLGQGLEFLIYFQGNSAPDKSGLPSDRFSAERTGGSVSTLTIQRTQQEDSAVYLCASSLTSGGPDTQYFGPGTRLTVL.

The V gene is TRBV7-2, the J gene TRBJ1-6; D unclear. The CDR3 loop spans 17 amino acids. From germline, CDR1 is SGHTA and CDR2 FQGNSA. Between the trimmed V and J ends, which lost 5 bases and 7 bases, there was a span of 21 bases. The CDR3 is CASSRVSIGNGNSPLHF. The CDR3 region has the DNA TGTGCCAGCAGCCGGGTCAGTATCGGTAACGGAAATTCACCCCTCCACTTT.

The CDR3 bases are TGTGCCAGCAGCCCCAGACAGGGGGCGGCCGGGGAGCTGTTTTTT. Translating it yields CASSPRQGAAGELFF. The J gene is TRBJ2-2, the V gene TRBV7-2; 10 nucleotides match TRBD1. Looked up from germline, CDR1 is SGHTA and CDR2 is FQGNSA. Trimming at V came to 5 bases and at J to 6 bases, leaving 6 bases not matched to a gene. The CDR3 runs 15 residues.

The J gene is TRBJ1-5, the V gene TRBV5-1; no clear D. The CDR3 has 13 residues. Per germline, CDR1 SGHRS and CDR2 YFSETQ. V dropped 6 bases and J dropped 3 bases, with 10 bases sitting between them. CDR3 residues: CASMGRDNQPQHF. The CDR3, as DNA: TGCGCCAGCATGGGGAGGGACAATCAGCCCCAGCATTTT.

J is TRBJ1-1 and V is TRBV5-4; 7 nucleotides align to TRBD1. V dropped 4 bases and J dropped 2; count of bases not matched to a gene: 8. Germline assignment: CDR1 SGHNT and CDR2 YYREEE (reference sequence). CDR3 length: 15 residues. This CDR3 reads CASSPRDRLNTEAFF. The CDR3 DNA is TGTGCCAGCAGCCCGAGGGACAGACTTAACACTGAAGCTTTCTTT.

Written as DNA, the CDR3 is TGTGCTAGTGGTTTATACGAACAGGTCTACGAGCAGTACGTC. It is translated as CASGLYEQVYEQYV. The chain joins TRBV12-5 to TRBJ2-7; tentatively, D is TRBD1 (5 bases). Trimming stripped 3 bases from V and 3 bases from J, with 12 bases between. The germline gives CDR1 LGHNT, CDR2 FRNRAP. The CDR3 is 14 residues long.

In this sample, this clone turned up once. The V call is TRBV7-3, the J call TRBJ2-6; D might be TRBD1 (5 bases). Germline lookup yields CDR1 SGHTA and CDR2 FQGTGA. V lost 4 bases to trimming and J lost 0 bases, with 10 bases between them. The CDR3 length is 16 residues. The CDR3 bases are TGTGCCAGCAGCTCCCGACAGAGCTCTGGGGCCAACGTCCTGACTTTC. Protein: CASSSRQSSGANVLTF. The full variable domain, with the rest looked up from reference TRBV7-3 and TRBJ2-6, is GAGVSQTPSNKVTEKGKYVELRCDPISGHTALYWYRQSLGQGPEFLIYFQGTGAADDSGLPNDRFFAVRPEGSVSTLKIQRTERGDSAVYLCASSSRQSSGANVLTFGAGSRLTVL.

The genes are TRBV6-1 and TRBJ2-7; 7 nucleotides agree with TRBD2. Trimming at V came to 1 base and at J to 0 bases, leaving 6 bases not matched to a gene. The CDR3 runs to 16 residues. Germline lookup yields CDR1 MNHNS and CDR2 SASEGT. The CDR3 nucleotides are TGTGCCAGCAGTGAAGAGGGAGGGTCTTACTCCTACGAGCAGTACGTC. The encoded protein is CASSEEGGSYSYEQYV.

This rearrangement joins TRBV18 to TRBJ2-5; the D gene is possibly TRBD1 (5 bases). CDR3 length equals 14 residues. The ends were cut back, 3 bases at V and 5 bases at J, with 13 bases in the middle. Germline CDR1 KGHSH, CDR2 LQKENI. The CDR3 coding sequence is TGTGCCAGCTCACCCCAAGGGGCACGGGAGACCCAGTACTTC. This translates into CASSPQGARETQYF.

The CDR3 sequence is CASSLDRETGELFF. CDR3 in DNA: TGCGCCAGCAGTTTAGACAGGGAGACCGGGGAGCTGTTTTTT. The V and J genes are TRBV5-1 and TRBJ2-2; 7 nucleotides match TRBD1. The CDR3 sequence is 14 residues long. Unmatched junction bases numbered 6, after V lost 5 bases and J lost 5 bases. Germline-derived CDR1 and CDR2 are SGHRS and YFSETQ.

The chain combines TRBV6-5 with TRBJ2-2; D possibly corresponds to TRBD1 (6 bases). CDR3 length equals 14 residues. The V gene's germline CDR1 is MNHEY and CDR2 SVGAGI. Trimming shortened V by 4 bases and J by 1 base, and 7 bases separated the two germline ends. The CDR3 loop is CASSSGQNTGELFF. The CDR3 DNA sequence: TGTGCCAGCAGTTCGGGACAGAACACCGGGGAGCTGTTTTTT.

V and J are TRBV6-5 and TRBJ2-3, with 8 bases that match TRBD1. The V segment lost 6 bases and the J segment 4 bases; nucleotides outside the gene matches: 3. This CDR3 comprises 13 residues. Germline V CDR1 and CDR2: MNHEY, SVGAGI. CDR3 residues: CASRPQGADTQYF. The CDR3 region has the DNA TGTGCCAGCAGGCCACAGGGGGCAGATACGCAGTATTTT.

The rearrangement joins TRBV7-2 to TRBJ1-2; a weak D match, TRBD1 (5 bases). The CDR3 has 14 residues. In germline, CDR1 is SGHTA, CDR2 FQGNSA. The V end was cut by 6 bases, the J end by 2 bases, with 13 bases between. In DNA form, the CDR3 reads TGTGCCAGCAGAGCGAAGGACAAGAACTATGGCTACACCTTC. It encodes CASRAKDKNYGYTF.

J is TRBJ1-1 and V is TRBV2, with TRBD1 matching 7 bases. The V and J ends lost 6 bases and 1 base, in that order; junction bases with no gene match: 8. The CDR3 has 15 amino acids. CDR1 SNHLY and CDR2 FYNNEI come from the germline V gene. The CDR3 is CASRRSGTENTEAFF. CDR3 DNA sequence: TGTGCCAGCAGAAGATCCGGGACAGAGAACACTGAAGCTTTCTTT.

The chain joins TRBV10-3 to TRBJ1-4; no definite D call. With 3 bases removed from V and 4 bases from J, the gap between germline ends came to 9 bases. The V gene's germline CDR1 is ENHRY and CDR2 SYGVKD. The CDR3 has 14 amino acids. In DNA, the CDR3 is TGTGCCATCAGTGAACAGAACGATAATGAAAAACTGTTTTTT. It codes for CAISEQNDNEKLFF.

This chain links TRBV2 with TRBJ1-5, with 10 bases aligning to TRBD1. The germline V gene has CDR1 SNHLY and CDR2 FYNNEI. The V segment lost 6 bases and the J segment 3 bases; nucleotides outside the gene matches: 5. This CDR3 spans 15 amino acids. The CDR3 DNA reads TGTGCCAGCAGGGGTGGGACAGGGGCCAATCAGCCCCAGCATTTT. It codes for CASRGGTGANQPQHF.

CDR3 sequence reads: CASSLLAGGHRGYTDTQYF. The CDR3 nucleotides are TGTGCCAGCAGCTTACTAGCGGGGGGCCACAGGGGATACACAGATACGCAGTATTTT. The genes are TRBV5-6 and TRBJ2-3; 12 positions agree with TRBD2. The germline gives CDR1 SGHDT, CDR2 YYEEEE. V trimming: 2 bases; J trimming: 2 bases; junction bases outside the gene matches: 12. The CDR3 is 19 residues long.

The chain uses TRBV7-9 and TRBJ1-2; TRBD1 matches at 9 bases. V trimming: 5 bases; J trimming: 4 bases; junction bases outside the gene matches: 11. Germline V gene sequence: CDR1 SEHNR, CDR2 FQNEAQ (reference sequence). The CDR3 length is 16 residues. The CDR3 DNA reads TGTGCCAGCAGCATCCTAGGACAGGGGAAGGTCTATGGCTACACCTTC. Amino acid sequence: CASSILGQGKVYGYTF.

The V gene is TRBV10-3, the J gene TRBJ1-5; D unresolved. CDR1 and CDR2 from the germline V gene are ENHRY and SYGVKD. The CDR3 runs 13 residues. The V gene lost 6 bases and the J gene lost 0 bases, with 6 bases spanning the gap. The CDR3 nucleotides read TGTGCCATCAGCAGCGATAGCAATCAGCCCCAGCATTTT. It translates to CAISSDSNQPQHF.

The V and J genes are TRBV2 and TRBJ1-2; 11 nucleotides align to TRBD1. This CDR3 has 16 residues. V was pared by 4 bases and J by 7 bases, with 11 bases of the junction left unmatched. Per the germline V gene, CDR1 is SNHLY and CDR2 is FYNNEI. CDR3 DNA sequence: TGTGCCAGCAGTGTGGACAGGGGGCGGTTAGGAGGTGGCTACACCTTC. Translated: CASSVDRGRLGGGYTF.

The chain joins TRBV11-2 to TRBJ2-3, with a possible D match to TRBD1 (6 bases). This CDR3 has 16 amino acids. Trimming pared 6 bases from V and 0 bases from J, leaving 16 bases between. Germline CDR1 SGHAT, CDR2 FQNNGV. CDR3 DNA sequence: TGTGCCAGCAGTTTGCAAGGGGGACGGAGCACAGATACGCAGTATTTT. Amino acid sequence: CASSLQGGRSTDTQYF.

This sequence joins TRBV23-1 and TRBJ1-2; possibly TRBD1 for D (6 bases). TRBV23-1 is labeled an ORF, and its function is uncertain. This CDR3 contains 14 residues. The V end lost 3 bases, the J end lost 2 bases, and 10 bases lay between the germline ends. CDR3 DNA: TGCGCCAGCAGTCACCGTACAGGGAACTATGGCTACACCTTC. Translated: CASSHRTGNYGYTF.

The chain recombines TRBV27 with TRBJ1-2, with D uncertain. V gave up 4 bases and J gave up 8 bases, with 14 bases separating them. The CDR3 is 13 amino acids. Germline-derived CDR1 and CDR2 are MNHEY and SMNVEV (reference sequence). The CDR3 protein is CASSSRGWYGYTF. The CDR3 DNA is TGTGCCAGCAGTTCAAGAGGATGGTACGGCTACACCTTC.

This clone was found once. This chain connects TRBV5-6 to TRBJ1-5, with 7 bases that match TRBD1. This CDR3 has 15 amino acids. In germline, CDR1 is SGHDT, CDR2 YYEEEE. The trim removed 3 bases at V and 0 bases at J, leaving 3 bases unmatched. The CDR3 nucleotides read TGTGCCAGCAGCTCCGGGACAGCTAGCAATCAGCCCCAGCATTTT. It yields the protein CASSSGTASNQPQHF.

The count of this clone is one. The rearrangement links TRBV11-1 to TRBJ2-5, with a weak D call TRBD2 (6 bases). Trimming cost V 5 bases and J 4 bases, with 17 bases left between them. Germline V gene sequence: CDR1 SGHAT, CDR2 FQDESV (reference sequence). The CDR3 runs to 15 residues. CDR3 DNA: TGTGCCAGCAGCCGTCGGGAGCTCGGGGGAGAGACCCAGTACTTC. Translation gives CASSRRELGGETQYF.

The chain has TRBV6-5 and TRBJ1-1; 10 nucleotides match TRBD1. This CDR3 comprises 12 residues. V lost 10 bases to trimming and J lost 6 bases; unmatched junction nucleotides: 5. Germline V gene data show CDR1 as MNHEY and CDR2 as SVGAGI. CDR3 bases: TGTGCCACCAGACAGGGGGCGGCTGAAGCTTTCTTT. Translation: CATRQGAAEAFF.

This clone was seen a few times. The rearrangement links TRBV4-3 to TRBJ1-1; 8 positions agree with TRBD1. Trimming removed 3 bases from V and 3 bases from J; junction bases left unmatched: 3. Germline-derived CDR1 and CDR2 are LGHNA and YSLEER. The CDR3 has 14 amino acids. This CDR3 is CASSHTGGDTEAFF. DNA of the CDR3: TGCGCCAGCAGCCACACAGGGGGGGACACTGAAGCTTTCTTT.

The genes are TRBV4-3 and TRBJ2-2, with no clear D. V was trimmed by 0 bases and J by 3 bases, leaving 5 bases between them. This CDR3 region has 14 residues. The V gene's germline CDR1 is LGHNA and CDR2 YSLEER. As DNA, the CDR3 is TGCGCCAGCAGCCAAGAGAGCTACACCGGGGAGCTGTTTTTT. Translating gives CASSQESYTGELFF.

This chain joins TRBV27 and TRBJ2-7; TRBD1 agrees at 8 bases. The J segment lost 0 bases and the V segment lost 0 bases, leaving 7 bases of the junction unmatched. Germline V gene data show CDR1 as MNHEY and CDR2 as SMNVEV (reference sequence). CDR3 length: 17 amino acids. In DNA, the CDR3 is TGTGCCAGCAGTTTATCTGCCAGGGGGCTGGGCTCCTACGAGCAGTACTTC. Translation: CASSLSARGLGSYEQYF.